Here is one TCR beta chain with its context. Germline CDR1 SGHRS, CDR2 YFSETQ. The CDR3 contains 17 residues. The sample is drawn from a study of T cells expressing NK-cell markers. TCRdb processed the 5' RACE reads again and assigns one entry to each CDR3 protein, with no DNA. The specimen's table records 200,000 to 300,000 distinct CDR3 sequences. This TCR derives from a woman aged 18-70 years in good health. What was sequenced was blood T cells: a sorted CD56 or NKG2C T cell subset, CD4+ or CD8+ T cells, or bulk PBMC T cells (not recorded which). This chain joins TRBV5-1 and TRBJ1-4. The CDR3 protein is CASSLTPPVGLNEKLFF.